Listed below are T cell receptor beta chains from one sample, sequenced in a study of spatial heterogeneity in lung cancer. TCRdb itself ran the 5' RACE reads through MiXCR, one entry per CDR3 protein. Of about 28,000 distinct CDR3 sequences listed, 7% to 7.5% were seen once; the top ten hold approximately 25%. The sample here was lung tumor tissue, taken at surgery. These TCRs come from a male donor with early-stage non-small cell lung cancer. The CDR3 runs from the conserved cysteine through the conserved F or W. The order of the fields is clone size, D gene, J gene, V gene, CDR3 protein, CDR3 DNA. A D gene is named only where the DNA matches it firmly. Clone size is not always given. Where it is, it says once, few, many or a class for expanded clones.

many | . | TRBJ2-7 | TRBV28 | CASSFHEQYF | TGTGCCAGCAGTTTCCACGAGCAGTACTTC
many | . | TRBJ1-3 | TRBV6-5 | CASSPAGATGNTIYF | TGTGCCAGCAGTCCAGCGGGGGCGACTGGAAACACCATATATTTT
many | . | TRBJ2-7 | TRBV12-3/TRBV12-4 | CASTREDSFDEQYF | TGTGCCAGCACTCGAGAGGACAGTTTCGACGAGCAGTACTTC
. | . | TRBJ2-5 | TRBV7-2 | CVSSVPAAETQYF | TGTGTCAGCAGCGTACCCGCGGCAGAGACCCAGTACTTC
many | TRBD2 | TRBJ2-7 | TRBV5-1 | CASSLAGTSGDAYEQYF | TGCGCCAGCAGCTTGGCGGGGACTAGCGGGGATGCCTACGAGCAGTACTTC
medium-sized | TRBD2 | TRBJ2-3 | TRBV20-1 | CSPWEGFADTQYF | TGCAGTCCGTGGGAGGGCTTCGCAGATACGCAGTATTTT
many | . | TRBJ1-1 | TRBV5-1 | CASSSQGPPNTEAFF | TGCGCCAGCAGCTCACAAGGTCCGCCGAACACTGAAGCTTTCTTT
few | . | TRBJ2-1 | TRBV7-9 | CASSLFLGLPGEQFF | TGTGCCAGCAGCTTGTTTCTTGGACTCCCGGGGGAGCAGTTCTTC
. | . | TRBJ2-5 | TRBV7-2 | CASRAGYQETQYF | TGTGCCAGCCGTGCGGGGTACCAAGAGACCCAGTACTTC
. | TRBD1 | TRBJ2-5 | TRBV7-2 | CASSPGQGRTQYF | TGTGCCAGCAGCCCAGGACAGGGCAGGACCCAGTACTTC
many | TRBD1 | TRBJ2-7 | TRBV29-1 | CSVLGTGSSYEQYF | TGCAGCGTTCTCGGGACAGGCAGCTCCTACGAGCAGTACTTC
many | . | TRBJ2-2 | TRBV6-2/TRBV6-3 | CASSRRIAQNTGELFF | TGTGCCAGCAGCCGAAGGATAGCCCAGAACACCGGGGAGCTGTTTTTT
few | . | TRBJ1-5 | TRBV12-3/TRBV12-4 | CASSLDLNYQPQHF | TGTGCCAGCAGTTTAGACCTCAATTATCAGCCCCAGCATTTT
. | TRBD1 | TRBJ2-3 | TRBV10-2 | CASRLRTGGVQSLAADTQYF | TGCGCCAGCAGACTCCGGACAGGGGGCGTCCAATCGTTAGCGGCAGATACGCAGTATTTT
. | TRBD1 | TRBJ1-4 | TRBV7-9 | CASSETGKTEKLFF | TGTGCCAGCAGCGAGACAGGGAAAACTGAAAAACTGTTTTTT
many | . | TRBJ1-1 | TRBV5-5 | CASSLLGGRSTEAFF | TGTGCCAGCAGCTTGTTGGGGGGGCGATCCACTGAAGCTTTCTTT
many | . | TRBJ2-2 | TRBV12-3/TRBV12-4 | CASSSDSGELFF | TGTGCCAGCAGTTCCGATTCCGGGGAGCTGTTTTTT
many | . | TRBJ2-7 | TRBV3-1 | CASSQGVGPYEQYF | TGTGCCAGCAGCCAAGGTGTAGGGCCCTACGAGCAGTACTTC
few | . | TRBJ2-2 | TRBV7-2 | CASSFQLTGELFF | TGTGCCAGCAGCTTTCAGCTCACCGGGGAGCTGTTTTTT
many | TRBD1 | TRBJ2-7 | TRBV7-2 | CASGIQTGVEQYF | TGTGCCAGCGGGATCCAAACAGGGGTTGAGCAGTACTTC
many | TRBD2 | TRBJ2-2 | TRBV3-1 | CASSQGLAGVNTGELFF | TGTGCCAGCAGCCAGGGACTAGCGGGGGTGAACACCGGGGAGCTGTTTTTT
. | TRBD2 | TRBJ2-5 | TRBV7-2 | CASSSSGGETQYF | TGTGCCAGCAGCTCCAGCGGGGGCGAGACCCAGTACTTC
many | . | TRBJ2-1 | TRBV5-1 | CASSSGPGGQSYNEQFF | TGCGCCAGCAGCTCAGGACCAGGAGGACAGTCCTACAATGAGCAGTTCTTC
many | TRBD1 | TRBJ1-4 | TRBV18 | CASSPGQRSKLFF | TGTGCCAGCTCACCGGGACAGCGGTCGAAACTGTTTTTT
. | . | TRBJ1-5 | TRBV6-1 | CASSDRDGNQPQHF | TGTGCCAGCAGTGACAGGGACGGCAATCAGCCCCAGCATTTT
many | TRBD1 | TRBJ2-7 | TRBV6-1 | CASSFRDRVSAGFYEQYF | TGTGCCAGCAGTTTCCGGGACAGGGTTAGTGCGGGGTTCTACGAGCAGTACTTC
few | TRBD2 | TRBJ2-7 | TRBV28 | CASSSLGGINEQYF | TGTGCCAGCAGTTCCCTGGGGGGGATCAACGAGCAGTACTTC
many | TRBD1 | TRBJ2-7 | TRBV6-5 | CASRPAGGSYEQYF | TGTGCCAGCAGGCCGGCAGGGGGTTCCTACGAGCAGTACTTC
many | . | TRBJ2-3 | TRBV20-1 | CSASLASSADTQYF | TGCAGTGCTAGTCTGGCTAGTAGCGCAGATACGCAGTATTTT
many | . | TRBJ1-2 | TRBV6-2/TRBV6-3 | CASTDAGQTLYTF | TGTGCCAGCACCGACGCCGGACAGACTCTCTACACCTTC
many | TRBD2 | TRBJ2-7 | TRBV20-1 | CSAFLPAGGSEQYF | TGCAGTGCTTTCCTTCCAGCGGGGGGCTCCGAGCAGTACTTC
many | . | TRBJ1-2 | TRBV20-1 | CSATGIGYTF | TGCAGTGCTACCGGGATTGGCTACACCTTC
many | . | TRBJ1-4 | TRBV19 | CASRPEPTNEKLFF | TGTGCCAGTCGGCCAGAACCAACTAATGAAAAACTGTTTTTT
few | . | TRBJ2-3 | TRBV7-2 | CASSLRTTTDTQYF | TGTGCCAGCAGCTTAAGGACCACCACAGATACGCAGTATTTT
many | . | TRBJ1-1 | TRBV7-2 | CASSSLPIAGAFF | TGTGCCAGCAGCTCCCTCCCAATTGCCGGAGCTTTCTTT
. | TRBD1 | TRBJ1-2 | TRBV29-1 | CSVAGTGASSYGYTF | TGCAGCGTCGCCGGGACAGGGGCCTCTAGTTATGGCTACACCTTC
many | . | TRBJ2-5 | TRBV25-1 | CASSGGETQYF | TGTGCCAGCAGTGGAGGGGAGACCCAGTACTTC
many | TRBD2 | TRBJ2-3 | TRBV20-1 | CSVSGGASTDTQYF | TGCAGTGTTAGCGGGGGGGCTAGCACAGATACGCAGTATTTT
many | . | TRBJ1-5 | TRBV5-1 | CASSLDGGGQPQHF | TGCGCCAGCAGCTTGGATGGAGGGGGTCAGCCCCAGCATTTT
. | . | TRBJ1-1 | TRBV4-1 | CASSQETEMDTEAFF | TGCGCCAGCAGCCAAGAAACGGAAATGGACACTGAAGCTTTCTTT
few | . | TRBJ2-2 | TRBV12-3/TRBV12-4 | CASSTRDTGELFF | TGTGCCAGCAGTACCCGGGACACCGGGGAGCTGTTTTTT
many | . | TRBJ1-1 | TRBV6-6 | CASSYITNTEAFF | TGTGCCAGCAGTTACATTACCAACACTGAAGCTTTCTTT